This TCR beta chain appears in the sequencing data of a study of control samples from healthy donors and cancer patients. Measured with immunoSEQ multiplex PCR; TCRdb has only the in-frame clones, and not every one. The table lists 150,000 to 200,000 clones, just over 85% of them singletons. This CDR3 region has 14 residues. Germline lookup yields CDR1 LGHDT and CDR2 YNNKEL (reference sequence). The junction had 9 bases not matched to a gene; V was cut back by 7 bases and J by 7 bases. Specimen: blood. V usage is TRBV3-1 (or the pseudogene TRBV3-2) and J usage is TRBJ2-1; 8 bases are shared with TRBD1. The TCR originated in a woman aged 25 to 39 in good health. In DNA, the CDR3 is TGTGCCAGCAAGATCGGACAGGGTGGGAATGAGCAGTTCTTC. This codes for CASKIGQGGNEQFF.